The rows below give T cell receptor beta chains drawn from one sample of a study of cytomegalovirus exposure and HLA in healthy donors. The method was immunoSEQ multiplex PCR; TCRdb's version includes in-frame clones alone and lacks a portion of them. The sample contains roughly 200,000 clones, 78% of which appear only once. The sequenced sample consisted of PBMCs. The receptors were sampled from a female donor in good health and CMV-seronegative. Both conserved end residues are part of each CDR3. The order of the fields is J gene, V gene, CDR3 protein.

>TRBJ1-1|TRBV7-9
CASSLNTDTEAFF
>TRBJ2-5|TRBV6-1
CATRQGLLSETQYF
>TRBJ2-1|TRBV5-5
CASSRDIAYNEQFF
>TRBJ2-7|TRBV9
CASSAGHTTYEQYF
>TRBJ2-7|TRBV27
CASSPRTGSYEQYF
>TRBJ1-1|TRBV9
CASSGWTGGNTEAFF
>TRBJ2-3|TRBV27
CACRTGLAGGPGTDTQYF
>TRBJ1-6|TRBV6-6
CASSRQDRGFHF
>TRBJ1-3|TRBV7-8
CASSPQGAGGNTIYF
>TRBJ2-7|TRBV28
CASSLPGTSYYEQYF
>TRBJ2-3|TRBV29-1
CSAPPGQGARTDTQYF
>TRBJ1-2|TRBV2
CASSDNGALNYGYTF
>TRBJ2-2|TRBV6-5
CASSSSQGGTGELFF
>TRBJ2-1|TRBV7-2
CASSPKGGGQGVYEQFF
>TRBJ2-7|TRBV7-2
CASSLGGGGSYEQYF
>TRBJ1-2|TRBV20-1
CSATGAGGYTF
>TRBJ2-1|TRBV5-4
CASSTGGVTYNEQFF
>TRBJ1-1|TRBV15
CATSSSMNTEAFF
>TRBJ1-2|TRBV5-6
CASKRQGASGYGYTF
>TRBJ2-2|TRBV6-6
CASSYRGQGPAGELFF
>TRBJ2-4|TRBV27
CASSLSKKGPAKNIQYF
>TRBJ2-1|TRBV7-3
CASSPSGGPPYNEQFF
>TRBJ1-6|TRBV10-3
CAVRGGQNSPLHF
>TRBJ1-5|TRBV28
CASSPTQGLRSNQPQHF
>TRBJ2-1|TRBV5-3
CASHRASAYNEQFF
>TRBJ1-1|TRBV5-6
CASSPRRDSIVNTEAFF
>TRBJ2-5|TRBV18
CASSPEAGGQETQYF
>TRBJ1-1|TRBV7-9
CASILYGSPNTEAFF
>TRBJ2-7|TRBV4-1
CASSQNTPLNEQYF
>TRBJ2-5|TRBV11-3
CASSSGTSGFTAQETQYF
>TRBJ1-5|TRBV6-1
CASSRDRGQPQHF
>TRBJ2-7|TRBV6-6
CASSSGRTSGRYEQYF
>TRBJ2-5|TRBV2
CASSEVRTPQETQYF
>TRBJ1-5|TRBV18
CASSPAQVNAQPQHF
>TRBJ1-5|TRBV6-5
CASSYSTGQPQHF
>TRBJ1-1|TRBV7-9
CASSSREGLNTEAFF
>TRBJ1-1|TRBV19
CASSLQGVRHTEAFF
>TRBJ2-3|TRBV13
CASSLVGGSTDTQYF
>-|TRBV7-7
CASSLWQGADEQYF
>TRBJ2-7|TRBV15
CATSSSSSDEQYF
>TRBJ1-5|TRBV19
CASSNMINRPQHF